The 28 T cell receptor beta chains reported below all come from one sample, sequenced in a study of cytomegalovirus exposure and HLA in healthy donors. Assay used: immunoSEQ multiplex PCR; TCRdb lists only in-frame clones, some missing. The table lists about 130,000 clones, over 80% of them singletons. Sequenced material: PBMCs. These receptors all come from a woman under 40 in good health and CMV-seropositive.

The CDR3, as DNA: TGTGCCAGCAGTCCTCAACTCCCGGGACAGGGGGCCTACGAGCAGTACTTC. Translating it yields CASSPQLPGQGAYEQYF. The V call is TRBV7-8, the J call TRBJ2-7, with 11 bases that match TRBD1. The CDR3 is made up of 17 amino acids. The V gene end was trimmed by 6 bases and the J gene end by 2 bases; junction bases not matched to a gene: 12. Germline V lookup: CDR1 SGHVS, CDR2 FQNEAQ.

The chain links TRBV2 to TRBJ1-1; 9 nucleotides match TRBD1. Unmatched junction bases numbered 10, after V lost 11 bases and J lost 3 bases. The CDR3 covers 14 residues. The germline V gene has CDR1 SNHLY and CDR2 FYNNEI. CDR3 sequence reads: CAGTGGEWYTEAFF. CDR3 DNA: TGTGCCGGAACAGGGGGCGAGTGGTACACTGAAGCTTTCTTT.

The rearrangement uses TRBV5-1 and TRBJ2-5, with 7 bases fitting TRBD1. Germline CDR1 reads SGHRS; CDR2 reads YFSETQ. This CDR3 has 14 residues. J lost 5 bases, V lost 2 bases, and 6 bases had no gene match. The CDR3 region has the DNA TGCGCCAGCAGCTTAACGACAGGGATGGAGACCCAGTACTTC. Its translation: CASSLTTGMETQYF.

The rearrangement joins TRBV7-8 to TRBJ1-2, with TRBD1 identical over 9 bases. The CDR3 extends over 17 amino acids. The germline gives CDR1 SGHVS, CDR2 FQNEAQ. V was pared by 1 base and J by 4 bases, with 10 bases of the junction left unmatched. The CDR3 here is CASSLGLRDRAIYGYTF. The DNA for the CDR3 is TGTGCCAGCAGCTTAGGTCTACGGGACAGGGCAATCTATGGCTACACCTTC.

The chain has TRBV28 and TRBJ2-7, with 14 bases lining up with TRBD2. Germline assignment: CDR1 MDHEN and CDR2 SYDVKM. V shed 5 bases and J 2 bases; nucleotides not matched to a gene: 11. CDR3 length: 18 amino acids. This CDR3 is CASSPPGLAGARAYEQYF. As DNA, the CDR3 is TGTGCCAGCAGTCCTCCGGGACTAGCGGGAGCGCGGGCCTACGAGCAGTACTTC.

V gene TRBV18 combines with J gene TRBJ1-3, with D unclear. The CDR3 spans 14 residues. Germline CDR1 is KGHSH and CDR2 is LQKENI. V was shortened by 5 bases and J by 2 bases, with 10 bases between the two germline ends. CDR3 in amino acids: CASSLTIAGNTIYF. CDR3 nucleotide sequence: TGTGCCAGCTCATTGACAATTGCTGGAAACACCATATATTTT.

This clone was observed a handful of times. Other DNA sequences within the sample encode an identical CDR3. This chain connects TRBV6-5 to TRBJ1-2, with 11 bases aligning to TRBD1. Germline CDR1 and CDR2: MNHEY and SVGAGI. The V gene end was trimmed by 2 bases and the J gene end by 4 bases; junction bases not matched to a gene: 6. The CDR3 totals 16 residues. DNA of the CDR3: TGTGCCAGCAGTTACCTTCGGACAGGGGGCGGCTATGGCTACACCTTC. It encodes CASSYLRTGGGYGYTF.

CDR3: CASSPGGLVETQYF. Here the CDR3 DNA reads TGTGCCAGCTCACCCGGGGGACTAGTCGAGACCCAGTACTTC. The gene calls are TRBV18 and TRBJ2-5, with TRBD2 matching 8 bases. Germline V gene lookup returns CDR1 KGHSH and CDR2 LQKENI. V dropped 3 bases and J dropped 5; count of bases not matched to a gene: 5. The length of the CDR3 is 14 residues.

The J gene is TRBJ1-2, the V gene TRBV9; 7 nucleotides agree with TRBD1. Losses at the gene ends were 0 bases for V and 3 bases for J; bases not matched to a gene: 5. The CDR3 length is 15 residues. Germline CDR1 SGDLS, CDR2 YYNGEE. In DNA, the CDR3 is TGTGCCAGCAGCGTAGCGATCACAGGGGACTATGGCTACACCTTC. Amino acid sequence: CASSVAITGDYGYTF.

The count of this clone is one. The chain combines TRBV28 with TRBJ2-1, with D perhaps TRBD2 (5 bases). CDR1 MDHEN and CDR2 SYDVKM come from the germline V gene. V was trimmed by 1 base and J by 0 bases, leaving 13 bases between them. The CDR3 is made up of 17 amino acids. The CDR3 here is CASSLLSGKSSYNEQFF. Here the CDR3 DNA reads TGTGCCAGCAGTTTATTAAGCGGCAAGAGCTCCTACAATGAGCAGTTCTTC.

This chain joins TRBV7-8 and TRBJ1-5, with 8 bases matching TRBD1. After removal of 1 base from V and 3 bases from J, the junction contained 8 bases not matched to a gene. This CDR3 has 17 residues. Looked up from germline, CDR1 is SGHVS and CDR2 is FQNEAQ. CDR3 nucleotide sequence: TGTGCCAGCAGCTTAGTGGGGACAGGACGGCTCAATCAGCCCCAGCATTTT. This encodes CASSLVGTGRLNQPQHF.

The chain employs TRBV19 and TRBJ2-7; D gene unclear. The ends were cut back, 7 bases at V and 3 bases at J, with 4 bases in the middle. CDR1 and CDR2 (germline): LNHDA, SQIVND (reference sequence). CDR3 size: 10 residues. CDR3 residues: CASIRYEQYF. The CDR3 DNA reads as TGTGCCAGTATTCGCTACGAGCAGTACTTC.

This clone showed up just once. The rearrangement uses TRBV7-8 and TRBJ1-2, with 11 bases matching TRBD1. Germline V CDR1 and CDR2: SGHVS, FQNEAQ. This CDR3 has 17 residues. J was trimmed by 8 bases and V by 5 bases; bases with no gene match: 16. CDR3 in amino acids: CASSARPADRGQEGYTF. CDR3 sequence (DNA): TGTGCCAGCAGCGCACGCCCCGCGGACAGGGGGCAAGAAGGCTACACCTTC.

This chain links TRBV2 with TRBJ2-7, with D possibly being TRBD1 (5 bases). V lost 4 bases, J lost 2 bases, and 12 bases lay in between. The germline CDR1 and CDR2 sequences are SNHLY and FYNNEI. The CDR3 runs 14 residues. CDR3 in DNA: TGTGCCAGCAGTGGAGACAGACTTCCCTACGAGCAGTACTTC. Its translation: CASSGDRLPYEQYF.

The chain employs TRBV5-6 and TRBJ2-1, with D maybe TRBD1 (7 bases). Per the germline V gene, CDR1 is SGHDT and CDR2 is YYEEEE. The V gene lost 4 bases and the J gene lost 9 bases, with 11 bases spanning the gap. CDR3 length: 12 residues. Written as DNA, the CDR3 is TGTGCCAGCAGCGGAGGGGGCGGTGAGCAGTTCTTC. This sequence encodes CASSGGGGEQFF.

The V and J genes are TRBV28 and TRBJ1-5; D possibly corresponds to TRBD1 (6 bases). V gave up 6 bases and J gave up 7 bases, with 13 bases separating them. Looked up from germline, CDR1 is MDHEN and CDR2 is SYDVKM. This CDR3 has 13 amino acids. The chain's CDR3 is CASSPPGEQPQHF. DNA for the CDR3: TGTGCCAGCAGCCCCCCAGGGGAGCAGCCCCAGCATTTT.

The chain recombines TRBV4-1 with TRBJ2-7; TRBD1 aligns across 8 bases. Trimming took 0 bases from V and 7 from J; bases not matched to a gene: 5. Per germline, CDR1 MGHRA and CDR2 YSYEKL. The CDR3 contains 14 residues. CDR3 sequence: CASSQDDRGREQYF. The CDR3 bases are TGCGCCAGCAGCCAAGACGACAGGGGTAGGGAGCAGTACTTC.

This clone is classed as medium-sized. The chain links TRBV19 to TRBJ1-2, with 9 positions matching TRBD1. The CDR3 length is 15 residues. Trimming removed 5 bases from V and 5 bases from J; junction bases left unmatched: 9. Germline values: CDR1 LNHDA, CDR2 SQIVND (reference sequence). The CDR3 sequence: CASSPRSGQGYGYTF. CDR3 nucleotide sequence: TGTGCCAGTAGTCCCCGCTCGGGACAGGGTTATGGCTACACCTTC.

The chain is built from TRBV4-1 and TRBJ2-7; D ambiguous. The length of the CDR3 is 14 residues. The germline V gene encodes CDR1 MGHRA and CDR2 YSYEKL. V was pared by 0 bases and J by 3 bases, with 9 bases between. CDR3 region: CASSQEVQVYEQYF. CDR3 DNA: TGCGCCAGCAGCCAAGAAGTCCAGGTCTACGAGCAGTACTTC.

This sequence joins TRBV5-6 and TRBJ2-7; 8 positions agree with TRBD1. The CDR3 has 12 residues. CDR1 and CDR2 from the germline V gene are SGHDT and YYEEEE. V trimming: 7 bases; J trimming: 2 bases; junction bases outside the gene matches: 2. CDR3 in DNA: TGTGCCAGCCAGGGGGCCGCCTACGAGCAGTACTTC. This gives the protein CASQGAAYEQYF.

The chain couples TRBV13 to TRBJ2-2; D call uncertain. CDR1 and CDR2 from the germline V gene are PRHDT and FYEKMQ (reference sequence). This CDR3 is built from 14 residues. The V gene lost 5 bases and the J gene lost 6 bases, with 13 bases spanning the gap. CDR3 loop: CASSIRVSPGELFF. As DNA, the CDR3 is TGTGCCAGCAGCATCCGGGTCTCACCCGGGGAGCTGTTTTTT.

The chain carries TRBV9 and TRBJ1-2; D is undetermined. Deletions cut 0 bases from V and 1 base from J, with 7 bases between. Germline CDR1 reads SGDLS; CDR2 reads YYNGEE. This CDR3 spans 14 amino acids. The CDR3 sequence: CASSVGNSNYGYTF. CDR3 bases: TGTGCCAGCAGCGTAGGAAACAGTAACTATGGCTACACCTTC.

J is TRBJ2-1 and V is TRBV18; no firm D call. Looked up from germline, CDR1 is KGHSH and CDR2 is LQKENI. The V and J ends lost 6 bases and 4 bases respectively, with 10 bases between them. This CDR3 region has 13 residues. CDR3 loop: CASSPDTYNEQFF. The CDR3 coding sequence is TGTGCCAGCTCGCCTGACACTTACAATGAGCAGTTCTTC.

This chain uses TRBV2 with TRBJ1-4; tentatively, D is TRBD1 (6 bases). V lost 8 bases, J lost 10 bases, and 20 bases lay in between. Germline-derived CDR1 and CDR2 are SNHLY and FYNNEI. This CDR3 comprises 14 residues. The CDR3 DNA follows: TGTGCCAGCGGGGGCGACAGGACCCCCGCAAAACTGTTTTTT. This encodes CASGGDRTPAKLFF.

The chain couples TRBV2 to TRBJ2-5; 8 bases are a match to TRBD2. The CDR3 totals 13 residues. V shed 8 bases and J 4 bases; nucleotides not matched to a gene: 6. CDR1 and CDR2 (germline): SNHLY, FYNNEI. The CDR3 sequence: CASWSGGPETQYF. CDR3 coding DNA: TGTGCCAGCTGGAGCGGGGGCCCAGAGACCCAGTACTTC.

This clone was observed a single time. The V gene is TRBV23-1, the J gene TRBJ1-5, with TRBD1 as a possible D gene (5 bases). Being an ORF, TRBV23-1 has a function that is uncertain. CDR3 size: 12 residues. Trimming pared 9 bases from V and 2 bases from J, leaving 8 bases between. The CDR3 region is CASQTGNQPQHF. The CDR3 bases are TGCGCCAGTCAGACAGGCAATCAGCCCCAGCATTTT.

This chain joins TRBV11-2 and TRBJ2-7; tentatively, D is TRBD1 (6 bases). CDR3 length: 14 residues. CDR1 and CDR2 (germline): SGHAT, FQNNGV. Trimming left V 5 bases short and J 7 bases short, with 18 bases between. CDR3 coding DNA: TGTGCCAGCAGCCAAGGGGCAGGGGCAAGGGAGCAGTACTTC. The encoded protein is CASSQGAGAREQYF.

The rearrangement joins TRBV11-2 to TRBJ2-7; possible D gene TRBD1, 6 bases. Germline loops: CDR1 SGHAT, CDR2 FQNNGV. The CDR3 contains 14 residues. The V gene lost 5 bases and the J gene lost 7 bases, with 18 bases spanning the gap. Here the CDR3 reads CASSQWTVSGEQYF. The CDR3 DNA reads TGTGCCAGCAGCCAATGGACAGTGTCAGGGGAGCAGTACTTC.